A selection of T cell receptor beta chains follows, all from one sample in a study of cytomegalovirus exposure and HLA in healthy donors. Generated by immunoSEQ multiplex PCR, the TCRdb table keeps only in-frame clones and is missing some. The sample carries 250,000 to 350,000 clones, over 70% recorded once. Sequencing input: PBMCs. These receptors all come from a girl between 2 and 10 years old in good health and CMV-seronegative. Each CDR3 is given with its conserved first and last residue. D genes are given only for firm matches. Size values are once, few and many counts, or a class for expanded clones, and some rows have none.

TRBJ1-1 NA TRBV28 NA CASNWAGTAPEAFF TGTGCCAGCAATTGGGCGGGGACTGCTCCTGAAGCTTTCTTT
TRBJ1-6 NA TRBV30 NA CAWRITGGGPPLHF TGTGCCTGGAGAATAACAGGCGGAGGGCCACCCCTCCACTTT
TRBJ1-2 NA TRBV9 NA CASSGGEVGNYGYTF TGTGCCAGCAGCGGCGGGGAGGTAGGGAACTATGGCTACACCTTC
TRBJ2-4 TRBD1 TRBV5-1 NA CASSLAGTGLNIQYF TGCGCCAGCAGCTTGGCCGGGACAGGGTTGAACATTCAGTACTTC
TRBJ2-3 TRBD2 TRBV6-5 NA CASSFGLAASTDTQYF TGTGCCAGCAGTTTCGGCCTAGCGGCCTCCACAGATACGCAGTATTTT
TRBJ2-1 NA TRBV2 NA CASSERRGYNEQFF TGTGCCAGCAGTGAACGAAGGGGGTACAATGAGCAGTTCTTC
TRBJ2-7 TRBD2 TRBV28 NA CASSAASSGSVYEQYF TGTGCCAGCAGTGCCGCCTCTAGCGGGAGTGTTTACGAGCAGTACTTC
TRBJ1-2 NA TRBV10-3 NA CAISVVRDFYGYTF TGTGCCATCAGTGTGGTCAGAGACTTCTATGGCTACACCTTC
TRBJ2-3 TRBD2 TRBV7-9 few CASSLGSGGSSDTQYF TGTGCCAGCAGCTTAGGTAGCGGGGGCTCCTCAGATACGCAGTATTTT
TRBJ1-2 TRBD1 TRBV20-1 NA CRYRGTYGYTF TGCAGATACAGGGGCACCTATGGCTACACCTTC
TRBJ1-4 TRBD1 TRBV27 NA CASSRQGKEKLFF TGTGCCAGCAGTCGACAGGGTAAAGAAAAACTGTTTTTT
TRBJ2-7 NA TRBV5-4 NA CASSRWGYLYEQYF TGTGCCAGCAGCAGATGGGGCTACCTCTACGAGCAGTACTTC
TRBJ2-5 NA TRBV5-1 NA CASSSRQAPKNGETQYF TGCGCCAGCAGCTCGCGACAGGCGCCTAAAAACGGAGAGACCCAGTACTTC
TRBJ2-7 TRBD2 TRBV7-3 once CASSFQPGGSYEQYF TGTGCCAGCAGCTTCCAGCCGGGGGGCTCCTACGAGCAGTACTTC
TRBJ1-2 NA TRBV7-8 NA CASSLAFLGSGYTF TGTGCCAGCAGCTTAGCGTTTTTAGGGAGCGGCTACACCTTC
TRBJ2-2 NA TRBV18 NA CASSPGENTGELFF TGTGCCAGCTCACCTGGAGAGAACACCGGGGAGCTGTTTTTT
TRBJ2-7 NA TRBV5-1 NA CASRPDRAEQYF TGCGCCAGCAGACCGGACAGAGCCGAGCAGTACTTC
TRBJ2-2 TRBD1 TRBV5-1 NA CASSLGDRGKTGELFF TGCGCCAGCAGCTTGGGGGACAGGGGAAAAACCGGGGAGCTGTTTTTT
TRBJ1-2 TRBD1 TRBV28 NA CASRKTGGNYGYTF TGTGCCAGCAGAAAGACAGGGGGAAACTATGGCTACACCTTC
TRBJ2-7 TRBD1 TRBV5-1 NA CASSYDPGQSYEQYF TGCGCCAGCAGCTATGACCCGGGACAGTCTTACGAGCAGTACTTC
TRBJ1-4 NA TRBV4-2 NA CASGWTVPYEKLFF TGTGCCAGCGGGTGGACAGTTCCGTATGAAAAACTGTTTTTT
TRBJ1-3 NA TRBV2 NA CASNTFPGNTIYF TGTGCCAGCAACACCTTCCCTGGAAACACCATATATTTT
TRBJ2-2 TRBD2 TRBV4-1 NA CASSQEGAGGLAGELFF TGCGCCAGCAGCCAAGAGGGGGCGGGGGGGCTGGCCGGGGAGCTGTTTTTT
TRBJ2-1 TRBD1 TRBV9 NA CASSVEGQGGNEQFF TGTGCCAGCAGCGTAGAGGGACAGGGGGGCAATGAGCAGTTCTTC
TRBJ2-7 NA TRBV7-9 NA CASSLNRDYEQYF TGTGCCAGCAGCTTAAACAGGGACTACGAGCAGTACTTC
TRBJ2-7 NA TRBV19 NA CASSRGFYEQYF TGTGCCAGTAGTAGGGGCTTCTACGAGCAGTACTTC
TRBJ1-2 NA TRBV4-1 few CASNKYDRQDFYGYTF TGCGCCAGCAATAAATACGATCGACAGGATTTCTATGGCTACACCTTC
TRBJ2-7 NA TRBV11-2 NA CASSLGLASLEQYF TGTGCCAGCAGCTTAGGGCTAGCCAGTCTCGAGCAGTACTTC
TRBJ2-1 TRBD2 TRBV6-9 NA CASSEGTSGRGGHEQFF TGTGCCAGCAGTGAGGGGACTAGCGGGAGAGGGGGTCATGAGCAGTTCTTC
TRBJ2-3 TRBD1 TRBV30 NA CAWSVRTGSWVDTQYF TGTGCCTGGAGTGTACGGACAGGGAGTTGGGTGGATACGCAGTATTTT
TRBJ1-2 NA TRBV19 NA CASSIGSTVSNYGYTF TGTGCCAGTAGTATAGGGTCGACAGTGAGTAACTATGGCTACACCTTC
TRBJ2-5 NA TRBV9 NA CASSTAPLGGETQYF TGTGCCAGCAGCACCGCCCCTCTAGGAGGCGAGACCCAGTACTTC
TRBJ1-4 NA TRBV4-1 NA CASSQPVREKLFF TGCGCCAGCAGCCAACCAGTGCGGGAAAAACTGTTTTTT
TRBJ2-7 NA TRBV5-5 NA CASSLAGAGASISYEQYF TGTGCCAGCAGCTTGGCCGGGGCGGGGGCCTCCATCTCCTACGAGCAGTACTTC
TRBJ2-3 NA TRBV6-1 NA CASSAGLLRTSTDTQYF TGTGCCAGCAGTGCCGGACTATTACGTACTAGCACAGATACGCAGTATTTT
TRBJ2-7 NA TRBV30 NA CACGLIYEQYF TGTGCCTGCGGACTGATCTACGAGCAGTACTTC
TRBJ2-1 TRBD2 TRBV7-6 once CASSLARWRGGISYNEQFF TGTGCCAGCAGCTTAGCGCGTTGGCGGGGGGGAATTTCATACAATGAGCAGTTCTTC
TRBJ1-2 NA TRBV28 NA CASNLGAFRSYGYTF TGTGCCAGCAACTTGGGGGCTTTCAGGAGTTATGGCTACACCTTC
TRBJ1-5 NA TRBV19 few CASSITGNNQPQHF TGTGCCAGTAGTATAACAGGTAACAATCAGCCCCAGCATTTT
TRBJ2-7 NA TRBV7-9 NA CASSDLQSSYEQYF TGTGCCAGCAGCGATCTACAGAGCTCCTACGAGCAGTACTTC
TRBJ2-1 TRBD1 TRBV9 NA CASSFRDRGSYNEQFF TGTGCCAGCAGCTTCCGGGACAGGGGTTCCTACAATGAGCAGTTCTTC
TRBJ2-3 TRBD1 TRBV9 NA CASSTRPRQGSTDTQYF TGTGCCAGCAGCACCCGCCCCAGACAGGGTAGCACAGATACGCAGTATTTT
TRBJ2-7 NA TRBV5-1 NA CASSLRGGTEQYF TGCGCCAGCAGCTTGCGAGGAGGCACCGAGCAGTACTTC
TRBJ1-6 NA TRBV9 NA CASSVAADSYNSPLHF TGTGCCAGCAGCGTAGCGGCGGACTCCTATAATTCACCCCTCCACTTT
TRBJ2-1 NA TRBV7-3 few CASSQYPFLASVISYNEQFF TGTGCCAGCAGCCAATACCCGTTTTTAGCGTCCGTAATCTCCTACAATGAGCAGTTCTTC
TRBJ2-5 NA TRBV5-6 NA CASSLPQGQETQYF TGTGCCAGCAGCTTGCCCCAGGGTCAAGAGACCCAGTACTTC
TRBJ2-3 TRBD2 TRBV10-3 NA CAISESTSGGFADTQYF TGTGCCATCAGTGAGTCGACTAGCGGGGGGTTCGCAGATACGCAGTATTTT
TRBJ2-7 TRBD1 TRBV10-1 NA CASSGRDRVHEQYF TGCGCCAGCAGCGGCCGGGACAGGGTCCACGAGCAGTACTTC
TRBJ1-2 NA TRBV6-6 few CASSYSSVNYGYTF TGTGCCAGCAGTTACTCATCAGTGAACTATGGCTACACCTTC
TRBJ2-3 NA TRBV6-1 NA CASSRTVSTDTQYF TGTGCCAGCAGTCGGACAGTGAGCACAGATACGCAGTATTTT
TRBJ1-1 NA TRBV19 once CASPPERGAEAFF TGTGCCAGTCCCCCTGAGCGCGGCGCTGAAGCTTTCTTT